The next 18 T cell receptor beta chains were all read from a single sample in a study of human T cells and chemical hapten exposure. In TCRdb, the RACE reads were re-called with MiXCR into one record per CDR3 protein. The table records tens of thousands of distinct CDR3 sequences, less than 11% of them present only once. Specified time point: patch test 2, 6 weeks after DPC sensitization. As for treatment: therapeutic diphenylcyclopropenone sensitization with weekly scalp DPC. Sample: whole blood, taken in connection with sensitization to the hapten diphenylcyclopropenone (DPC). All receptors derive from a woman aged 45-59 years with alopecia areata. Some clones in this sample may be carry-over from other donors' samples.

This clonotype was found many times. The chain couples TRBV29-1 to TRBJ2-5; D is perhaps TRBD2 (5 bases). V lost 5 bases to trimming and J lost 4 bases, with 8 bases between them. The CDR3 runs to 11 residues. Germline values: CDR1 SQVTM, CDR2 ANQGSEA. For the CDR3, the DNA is TGCAGCGTTTCAGGAGGAGAGACCCAGTACTTC. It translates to CSVSGGETQYF.

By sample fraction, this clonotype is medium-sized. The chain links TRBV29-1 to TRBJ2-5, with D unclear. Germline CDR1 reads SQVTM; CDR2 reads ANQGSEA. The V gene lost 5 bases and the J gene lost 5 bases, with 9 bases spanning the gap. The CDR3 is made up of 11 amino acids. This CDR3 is CSVKNGETQYF. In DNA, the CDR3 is TGCAGCGTTAAAAACGGGGAGACCCAGTACTTC.

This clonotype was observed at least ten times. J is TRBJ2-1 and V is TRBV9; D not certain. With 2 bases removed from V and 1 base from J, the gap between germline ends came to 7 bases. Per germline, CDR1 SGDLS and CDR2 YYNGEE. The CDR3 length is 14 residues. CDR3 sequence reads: CASSVSWSYNEQFF. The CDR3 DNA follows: TGTGCCAGCAGCGTTTCATGGTCCTACAATGAGCAGTTCTTC.

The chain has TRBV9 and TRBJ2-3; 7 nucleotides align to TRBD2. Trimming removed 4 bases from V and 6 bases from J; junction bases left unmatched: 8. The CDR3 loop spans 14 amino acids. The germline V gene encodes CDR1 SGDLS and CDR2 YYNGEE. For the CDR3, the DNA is TGTGCCAGCAGCTCCCCGACTAGCTTGGATACGCAGTATTTT. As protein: CASSSPTSLDTQYF.

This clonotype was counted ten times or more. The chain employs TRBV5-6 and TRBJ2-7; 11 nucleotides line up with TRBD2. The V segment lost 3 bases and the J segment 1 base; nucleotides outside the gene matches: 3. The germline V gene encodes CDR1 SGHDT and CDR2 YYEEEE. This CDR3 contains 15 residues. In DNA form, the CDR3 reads TGTGCCAGCAGCTCACCTAGCGGGAGGTCCTACGAGCAGTACTTC. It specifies CASSSPSGRSYEQYF. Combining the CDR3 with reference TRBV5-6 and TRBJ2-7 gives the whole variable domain DAGVTQSPTHLIKTRGQQVTLRCSPKSGHDTVSWYQQALGQGPQFIFQYYEEEERQRGNFPDRFSGHQFPNYSSELNVNALLLGDSALYLCASSSPSGRSYEQYFGPGTRLTVT.

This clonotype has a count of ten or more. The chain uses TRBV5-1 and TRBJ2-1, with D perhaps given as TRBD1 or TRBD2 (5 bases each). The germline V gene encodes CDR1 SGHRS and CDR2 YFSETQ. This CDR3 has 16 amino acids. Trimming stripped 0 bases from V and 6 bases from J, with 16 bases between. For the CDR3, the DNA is TGCGCCAGCAGCTTGGCCCTGGGGCTGAGGGCCAATGAGCAGTTCTTC. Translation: CASSLALGLRANEQFF.

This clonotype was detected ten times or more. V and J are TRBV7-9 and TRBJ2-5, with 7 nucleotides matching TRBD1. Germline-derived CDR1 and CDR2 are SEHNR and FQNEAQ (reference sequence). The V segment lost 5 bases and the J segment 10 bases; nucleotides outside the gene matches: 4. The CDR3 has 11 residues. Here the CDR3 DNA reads TGTGCCAGCAGCATGAACAGGGGCCAGTACTTC. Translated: CASSMNRGQYF.

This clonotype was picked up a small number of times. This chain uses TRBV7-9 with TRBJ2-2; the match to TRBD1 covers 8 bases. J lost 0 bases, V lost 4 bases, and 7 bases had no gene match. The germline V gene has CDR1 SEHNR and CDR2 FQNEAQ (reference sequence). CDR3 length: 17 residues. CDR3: CASSSKQGGTNTGELFF. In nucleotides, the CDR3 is TGTGCCAGCAGCTCGAAACAGGGGGGAACGAACACCGGGGAGCTGTTTTTT.

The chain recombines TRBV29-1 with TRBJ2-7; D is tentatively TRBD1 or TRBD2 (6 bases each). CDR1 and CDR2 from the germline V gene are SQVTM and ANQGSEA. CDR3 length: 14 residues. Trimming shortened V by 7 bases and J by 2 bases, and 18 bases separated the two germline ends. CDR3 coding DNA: TGCAGCGGGGATCCCCGGGGGCCCCCCTACGAGCAGTACTTC. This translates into CSGDPRGPPYEQYF.

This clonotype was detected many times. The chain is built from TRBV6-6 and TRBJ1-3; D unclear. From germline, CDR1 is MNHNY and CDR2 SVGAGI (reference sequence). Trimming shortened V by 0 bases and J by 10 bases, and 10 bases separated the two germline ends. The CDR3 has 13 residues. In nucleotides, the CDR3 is TGTGCCAGCAGTTACTCAGCGGGCGGAACCATATATTTT. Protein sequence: CASSYSAGGTIYF.

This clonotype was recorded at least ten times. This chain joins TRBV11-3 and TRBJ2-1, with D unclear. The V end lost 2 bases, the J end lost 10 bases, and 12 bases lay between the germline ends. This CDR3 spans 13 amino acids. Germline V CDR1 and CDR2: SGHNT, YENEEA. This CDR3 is CASSLSGPLEQFF. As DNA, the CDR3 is TGTGCCAGCAGCTTAAGTGGCCCGCTGGAGCAGTTCTTC.

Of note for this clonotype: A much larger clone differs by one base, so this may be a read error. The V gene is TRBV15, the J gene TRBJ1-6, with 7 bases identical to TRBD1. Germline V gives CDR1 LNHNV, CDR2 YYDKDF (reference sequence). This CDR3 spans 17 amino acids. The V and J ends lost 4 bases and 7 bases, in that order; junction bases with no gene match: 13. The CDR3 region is CATSTRPRQGQNSPLHF. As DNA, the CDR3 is TGTGCCACCAGCACCCGACCCCGACAGGGACAAAATTCACCCCTCCACTTT.

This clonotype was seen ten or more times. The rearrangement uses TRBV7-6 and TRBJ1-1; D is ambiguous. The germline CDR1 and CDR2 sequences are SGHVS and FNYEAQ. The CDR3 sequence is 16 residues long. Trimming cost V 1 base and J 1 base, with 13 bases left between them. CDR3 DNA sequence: TGTGCCAGCAGCTTAGGGATACGGAGACCGAACACTGAAGCTTTCTTT. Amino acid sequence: CASSLGIRRPNTEAFF.

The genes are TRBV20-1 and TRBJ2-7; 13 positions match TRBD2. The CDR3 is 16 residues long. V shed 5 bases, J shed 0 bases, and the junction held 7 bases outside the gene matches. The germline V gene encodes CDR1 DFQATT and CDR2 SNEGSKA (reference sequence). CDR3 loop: CSASLGLAGFSYEQYF. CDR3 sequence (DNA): TGCAGTGCTTCCTTGGGACTAGCGGGATTCTCCTACGAGCAGTACTTC.

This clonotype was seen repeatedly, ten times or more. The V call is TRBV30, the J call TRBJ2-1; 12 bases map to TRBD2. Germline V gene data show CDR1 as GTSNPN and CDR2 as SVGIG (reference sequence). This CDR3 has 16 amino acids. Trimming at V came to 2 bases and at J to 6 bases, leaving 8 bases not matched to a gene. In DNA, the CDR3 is TGTGCCTGGAGTCCCACCAGACTAGCGGGAGCCAATGAGCAGTTCTTC. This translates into CAWSPTRLAGANEQFF.

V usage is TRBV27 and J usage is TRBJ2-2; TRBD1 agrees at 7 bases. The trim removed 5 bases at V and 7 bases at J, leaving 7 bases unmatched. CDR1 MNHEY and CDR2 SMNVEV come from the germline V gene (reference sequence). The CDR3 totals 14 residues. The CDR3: CASSRSRGLGELFF. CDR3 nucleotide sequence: TGTGCCAGCAGTCGAAGTAGGGGGCTCGGGGAGCTGTTTTTT.

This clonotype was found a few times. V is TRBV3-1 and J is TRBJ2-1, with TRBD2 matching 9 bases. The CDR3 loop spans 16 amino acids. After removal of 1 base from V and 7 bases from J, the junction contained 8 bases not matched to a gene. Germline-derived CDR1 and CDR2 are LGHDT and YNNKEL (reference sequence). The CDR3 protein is CASSQVPSGVWNEQFF. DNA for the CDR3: TGTGCCAGCAGCCAAGTTCCTAGCGGGGTGTGGAATGAGCAGTTCTTC.

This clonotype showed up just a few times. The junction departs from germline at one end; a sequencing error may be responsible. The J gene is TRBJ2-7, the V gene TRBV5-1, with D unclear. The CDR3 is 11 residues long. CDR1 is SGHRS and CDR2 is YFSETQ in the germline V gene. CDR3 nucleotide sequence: TGCGCCAGCAGCTTGGGGTCGGCCCAAAGCTTC. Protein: CASSLGSAQSF.